Listed below are T cell receptor beta chains from one sample, sequenced in a study of OX40 agonist ivuxolimab in advanced cancers. Sequencing was performed with immunoSEQ multiplex PCR; in TCRdb, only in-frame clones are kept and a portion is missing. The repertoire holds around 79,000 clones, with 90% to 95% as singletons. Sample: CD4+ or CD8+ T cells sorted from blood, taken in a trial of the OX40 agonist ivuxolimab. Source of these receptors: an adult with an advanced solid tumor such as melanoma, head and neck, liver or kidney cancer. CDR3s include the opening cysteine and the closing phenylalanine or tryptophan. Fields, in order: J gene, V gene, D gene, clone size, CDR3 DNA, CDR3 protein. The D gene is left open where the match is weak. Where a row states a size, it is once, few, many or the class of an expanded clone; other rows omit it.

>TRBJ1-5|TRBV28|-|-
TGTGCCAGCAGTTTTCCGAACAATCAGCCCCAGCATTTT
CASSFPNNQPQHF
>TRBJ2-4|TRBV19|TRBD2|-
TGTGCCAGTAGTATAAAGCGGGAAAGCATTCAGTACTTC
CASSIKRESIQYF
>TRBJ2-7|TRBV7-2|TRBD2|-
TGTGCCAGCAGCCCCCTAGCGGGAGTGGGCGAGCAGTACTTC
CASSPLAGVGEQYF
>TRBJ2-7|TRBV2|TRBD2|-
TGTGCCAGCAGTGAAATGATGTCGGGAGGGGGTGGCGAGCAGTACTTC
CASSEMMSGGGGEQYF
>TRBJ1-5|TRBV30|-|-
TGTGCCTGGTCTTCCGGGGTGGATCAGCCCCAGCATTTT
CAWSSGVDQPQHF
>TRBJ2-3|TRBV4-3|TRBD2|-
TGCGCCAGCAGCCTTATACTACCGGGACTAGCGGGAGAGCGAGATACGCAGTATTTT
CASSLILPGLAGERDTQYF
>TRBJ2-5|TRBV19|-|-
TGTGCCAGTAGTAGAACCCCTGAGGAGACCCAGTACTTC
CASSRTPEETQYF
>TRBJ2-2|TRBV7-6|-|-
TGTGCCAGCAGCTTAGAGACAGGTACCGGGGAGCTGTTTTTT
CASSLETGTGELFF
>TRBJ2-1|TRBV18|-|-
TGTGCCAGCTCACCCTGGGCGGGGTCCTACAATGAGCAGTTCTTC
CASSPWAGSYNEQFF
>TRBJ2-6|TRBV6-5|-|-
TGTGCCAGCAGTGTTCAGAGCTCTGGGGCCAACGTCCTGACTTTC
CASSVQSSGANVLTF
>TRBJ2-5|TRBV11-2|-|-
TGTGCCAGCAGCCCAGCCAGGGGAGAGACCCAGTACTTC
CASSPARGETQYF
>TRBJ2-7|TRBV2|-|-
TGTGCCAGCAGGTCGGGGTGGGGAGTTGAGTACGAGCAGTACTTC
CASRSGWGVEYEQYF
>TRBJ2-3|TRBV4-3|TRBD2|-
TGCGCCAGCAGCCAAGAACTAGCGGGAGGGGGGTACTTCACAGATACGCAGTATTTT
CASSQELAGGGYFTDTQYF
>TRBJ2-1|TRBV2|TRBD2|-
TGTGCCAGCCGACTAGCGGGAGTCTACAATGAGCAGTTCTTC
CASRLAGVYNEQFF
>TRBJ2-7|TRBV9|-|-
TGTGCCAGCAGCATCGGACAGTCCCACGAGCAGTACTTC
CASSIGQSHEQYF
>TRBJ2-7|TRBV28|TRBD1|-
TGTGCCAGCAAGGACAGGGCCTACGAGCAGTACTTC
CASKDRAYEQYF
>TRBJ2-3|TRBV28|-|-
TGTGCCAGCAGTTCCGATTTAGGGATAAATACGCAGTATTTT
CASSSDLGINTQYF
>TRBJ2-2|TRBV7-9|TRBD1|few
TGTGCCAGCAGCACACAGGGGGCTGCCGGGGAGCTGTTTTTT
CASSTQGAAGELFF
>TRBJ2-7|TRBV6-1|-|-
TGTGCCAGCAGACTCTTAGTTGGCTACGAGCAGTACTTC
CASRLLVGYEQYF
>TRBJ2-7|TRBV2|TRBD1|-
TGTGCCACCGAGGTCGGGACAGGGTTCTACGAGCAGTACTTC
CATEVGTGFYEQYF
>TRBJ1-2|TRBV5-1|-|few
TGCGCCAGCAGCTTGGGACAGAGTTATGGCTACACCTTC
CASSLGQSYGYTF
>TRBJ1-2|TRBV28|-|-
TGTGCCAGCAGTCCCGGGGGGTCGGGCGACTATGGCTACACCTTC
CASSPGGSGDYGYTF
>TRBJ2-1|TRBV29-1|-|once
TGCAGCGTTGGGATGACTGGGAATGAGCAGTTCTTC
CSVGMTGNEQFF
>TRBJ2-1|TRBV20-1|-|once
TGCAGTGCTAGGCTAGTGAATGAGCAGTTCTTC
CSARLVNEQFF
>TRBJ2-1|TRBV28|TRBD2|-
TGTGCCAGCAGTCCCGGCGGGACTAGATCCAATGAGCAGTTCTTC
CASSPGGTRSNEQFF
>TRBJ2-1|TRBV9|TRBD2|-
TGTGCCAGCAGCGAGCGGGGGCCAGGGAATGAGCAGTTCTTC
CASSERGPGNEQFF
>TRBJ1-2|TRBV2|-|-
TGTGCCAGCAGCGTGGACAGCCAATCTAACTATGGCTACACCTTC
CASSVDSQSNYGYTF
>TRBJ1-2|TRBV30|-|-
TGTGCCTGGAGTCTCCACGAAGGAGGGGGCTACACCTTC
CAWSLHEGGGYTF
>TRBJ1-2|TRBV28|TRBD1|-
TGTGCCACCGACAGGGGTGGTGGCTACACCTTC
CATDRGGGYTF
>TRBJ1-4|TRBV28|-|-
TGTGCCAGCAGTTTATGGACGGGTGGAAGTGAAAAACTGTTTTTT
CASSLWTGGSEKLFF
>TRBJ1-2|TRBV6-5|-|few
TGTGCCAGCAGTTACGGGCGTGGCTACACCTTC
CASSYGRGYTF
>TRBJ2-7|TRBV5-4|-|-
TGTGCCAGCAGCTTGGCGGGGGCCACTAGCTCCTACGAGCAGTACTTC
CASSLAGATSSYEQYF
>TRBJ2-7|TRBV7-2|-|-
TGTGCCAGCAGCTTAGGTCAGGGCGGGTCAACCTACGAGCAGTACTTC
CASSLGQGGSTYEQYF
>TRBJ1-1|TRBV18|-|-
TGTGCCAGTTCCTCTCAGGGAGAAGCTTTCTTT
CASSSQGEAFF
>TRBJ2-7|TRBV7-8|-|-
TGTGCCAGCAGCTTAGGGCAGGCCTCCTACGAGCAGTACTTC
CASSLGQASYEQYF
>TRBJ1-1|TRBV28|-|-
TGTGCCAGCAGTTTGGCCCAAGGGAACACTGAAGCTTTCTTT
CASSLAQGNTEAFF
>TRBJ1-1|TRBV6-5|-|-
TGTGCCAGCAGCCACGGTGGTCCTGAAGCTTTCTTT
CASSHGGPEAFF
>TRBJ1-5|TRBV10-1|-|-
TGCGCCAGCAGGCCAAAGACGCCAAATCATAGCAATCAGCCCCAGCATTTT
CASRPKTPNHSNQPQHF
>TRBJ1-4|TRBV7-9|TRBD1|-
TGTGCCAGCAGCTGGGACAGGGGAGATGAAAAACTGTTTTTT
CASSWDRGDEKLFF
>TRBJ1-4|TRBV13|-|-
TGTGCCAGCAGCCTTAGGACAGTGGCTAATGAAAAACTGTTTTTT
CASSLRTVANEKLFF
>TRBJ1-5|TRBV28|TRBD1|-
TGTGCCAGCAGCCCGACAGGGTTAGGCAATCAGCCCCAGCATTTT
CASSPTGLGNQPQHF
>TRBJ2-1|TRBV7-2|-|few
TGTGCCAGCAGCTTAGCGGGGGGTCTAGCGTACAATGAGCAGTTCTTC
CASSLAGGLAYNEQFF
>TRBJ2-3|TRBV27|TRBD2|-
TGTGCCAGCAGTTTCCGGACTTTAATAGCGGGAGGGAGCACAGATACGCAGTATTTT
CASSFRTLIAGGSTDTQYF
>TRBJ1-5|TRBV30|-|-
TGTGCCTGGAGTGCGGGCCCTAGCAATCAGCCCCAGCATTTT
CAWSAGPSNQPQHF
>TRBJ2-2|TRBV9|-|-
TGTGCCAGCAGCGTAAGGGCAGGGTCCGGCGGGGAGCTGTTTTTT
CASSVRAGSGGELFF
>TRBJ1-2|TRBV29-1|-|-
TGCAGGGTTGAAGAAGACGGCTACACCTTC
CRVEEDGYTF
>TRBJ2-4|TRBV4-3|TRBD2|once
TGCGCCAGCAGCCAAGATTTGCGGGAGGGCCTGCGAAACTTC
CASSQDLREGLRNF
>TRBJ2-5|TRBV28|TRBD2|-
TGTGCCAGCAGTTGGGGGGGTCGGGAGACCCAGTACTTC
CASSWGGRETQYF
>TRBJ2-3|TRBV2|TRBD2|-
TGTGCCAGCAGGCGGACTAGCGGGACTAGCACAGATACGCAGTATTTT
CASRRTSGTSTDTQYF
>TRBJ2-2|TRBV19|-|-
TGTGCCAGTAGTGCAACAACAGGGACCGGGGAGCTGTTTTTT
CASSATTGTGELFF
>TRBJ2-2|TRBV6-4|-|-
TGTGCCAGCAGTAAATCAGGGTTCACCGGGGAGCTGTTTTTT
CASSKSGFTGELFF
>TRBJ2-2|TRBV5-1|-|-
TGCGCCAGCAGCTTGAGAGACCCCAGCACCGGGGAGCTGTTTTTT
CASSLRDPSTGELFF
>TRBJ2-5|TRBV27|-|-
TGTGCCAGCAGTTTAAAGGGGTCAGAGACCCAGTACTTC
CASSLKGSETQYF
>TRBJ2-7|TRBV4-2|TRBD2|-
TGTGCCAGCAGCCAAGATGGAAAACTAGCGGCATCCTACGAGCAGTACTTC
CASSQDGKLAASYEQYF
>TRBJ2-5|TRBV29-1|-|-
TGCAGCGGATCCTCGCCGGGCAGGGAGACCCAGTACTTC
CSGSSPGRETQYF
>TRBJ2-4|TRBV7-2|-|-
TGTGCCAGCATGGCGGACTCAAACATTCAGTACTTC
CASMADSNIQYF
>TRBJ1-5|TRBV28|TRBD1|-
TGTGCCAGCAGTTCGCCCAGGGGGGTGGAAGCCCAGCATTTT
CASSSPRGVEAQHF
>TRBJ2-2|TRBV4-1|TRBD1|few
TGCGCCAGCAGCCGACTACAGGGGGCGATGGAAACCGGGGAGCTGTTTTTT
CASSRLQGAMETGELFF